Sequencing of this T cell receptor (beta chain) was carried out in a study of blood T cell repertoires in COVID-19. Study summary: Whether acute or convalescent, the COVID-19 samples came from the United States, Italy and Spain. PBMCs, B-cell-depleted T cells, or T cells provided the cDNA or gDNA that made up the material.

Trimming cost V 4 bases and J 1 base; bases outside gene matches: 7. The CDR3 has 17 amino acids. Germline values: CDR1 SGDLS, CDR2 YYNGEE. Authors' data handling: Quantification of nucleated cells was approximated via reference gene primer amplification. The table came from immunoSEQ multiplex PCR; TCRdb's copy has only in-frame clones and leaves some out. That table furnishes V, J and clone size, whereas the DNA furnished D and trimming. In the table there are fewer than 150,000 clones, approximately 84% of which are singletons. Sequenced: peripheral blood. The source of this sequence is a man aged 40-55 years with acute or convalescent COVID-19. V is TRBV9 and J is TRBJ2-3; 12 nucleotides match TRBD2. The CDR3 region is CASSPSLAGGRTDTQYF. CDR3 sequence (DNA): TGTGCCAGCAGCCCTTCCCTAGCGGGGGGGCGCACAGATACGCAGTATTTT.